One sample yielded the 18 T cell receptor beta chains listed below, sequenced in a study of blood T cell repertoires in COVID-19. Some clones are missing from TCRdb's copy, which holds only in-frame ones; the method was immunoSEQ multiplex PCR. The repertoire holds about 200,000 clones, with approximately 82% as singletons. Sequencing input: peripheral blood. The receptors were sampled from a man in his fifties with active or convalescent COVID-19.

The chain links TRBV6-5 to TRBJ2-2, with D possibly matching TRBD2 (6 bases). The CDR3 spans 15 residues. V lost 8 bases and J lost 2, with 15 bases in between. The germline V gene encodes CDR1 MNHEY and CDR2 SVGAGI. The CDR3 nucleotides are TGTGCCAGCTGTTCGGGACTCCTCAACACCGGGGAGCTGTTTTTT. It yields the protein CASCSGLLNTGELFF.

A word on this clone: Mismatch with germline at one junction end may stem from a read error. V is TRBV6-1 and J is TRBJ1-3; D not resolved. The CDR3 length is 16 residues. Germline V gene lookup returns CDR1 MNHNS and CDR2 SASEGT. In DNA form, the CDR3 reads TGTGCCAGCAGTCAAGCACGGCACTACTCTGGAAACACCATATATTTT. Translating it yields CASSQARHYSGNTIYF.

This clone has only a few counts. The chain uses TRBV5-4 and TRBJ1-4; D might be TRBD1 (6 bases). The CDR3 length is 15 residues. Germline CDR1 is SGHNT and CDR2 is YYREEE (reference sequence). The V end was cut by 2 bases, the J end by 4 bases, with 12 bases between. CDR3 residues: CASSFKGGNNEKLFF. CDR3 DNA sequence: TGTGCCAGCAGCTTTAAGGGGGGGAATAATGAAAAACTGTTTTTT.

This chain uses TRBV13 with TRBJ2-1; 8 bases agree with TRBD2. The CDR3 has 15 residues. Germline loops: CDR1 PRHDT, CDR2 FYEKMQ (reference sequence). V gave up 6 bases and J gave up 10 bases; unmatched junction bases: 14. DNA of the CDR3: TGTGCCAGCAGTTACGACGGGAGGGCCTCATGGGAGCAGTTCTTC. Protein sequence: CASSYDGRASWEQFF.

The gene calls are TRBV6-6 and TRBJ1-2; 7 nucleotides align to TRBD1. The junction had 6 bases not matched to a gene; V was cut back by 4 bases and J by 4 bases. This CDR3 region has 14 residues. CDR1 MNHNY and CDR2 SVGAGI come from the germline V gene (reference sequence). The CDR3 DNA sequence: TGTGCCAGCAGTTCGAACAGGGGACCCTATGGCTACACCTTC. It translates to CASSSNRGPYGYTF.

The rearrangement joins TRBV5-6 to TRBJ1-2, with D unclear. CDR1 and CDR2 (germline): SGHDT, YYEEEE. V lost 1 base to trimming and J lost 1 base, with 5 bases between them. The CDR3 is made up of 13 amino acids. The CDR3 bases are TGTGCCAGCAGCTTGTCTAATAACTATGGCTACACCTTC. Amino acid sequence: CASSLSNNYGYTF.

This rearrangement joins TRBV14 to TRBJ1-1, with D unresolved. Germline assignment: CDR1 SGHDN and CDR2 FVKESK. This CDR3 spans 10 amino acids. Trimming removed 9 bases from V and 3 bases from J, with 5 bases in between. The CDR3 here is CASGDTEAFF. In DNA form, the CDR3 reads TGTGCCAGTGGAGACACTGAAGCTTTCTTT.

J is TRBJ2-2 and V is TRBV23-1; 12 bases map to TRBD1. TRBV23-1 is an open reading frame, and its role is uncertain. CDR3 size: 18 residues. V lost 1 base, J lost 5 bases, and 8 bases stayed unmatched. CDR3 nucleotide sequence: TGCGCCAGCAGTCAATGTCGGGACAGGGGGCAGGGTACCGGGGAGCTGTTTTTT. Encoded protein: CASSQCRDRGQGTGELFF.

The chain joins TRBV28 to TRBJ1-2, with D unclear. V gave up 8 bases and J gave up 3 bases, with 13 bases separating them. Germline-derived CDR1 and CDR2 are MDHEN and SYDVKM. This CDR3 region has 13 residues. The CDR3 nucleotides read TGTGCCAGCGGAACCGGGTCTCACTATGGCTACACCTTC. Translated: CASGTGSHYGYTF.

The V and J genes are TRBV5-4 and TRBJ1-2; D unresolved. This CDR3 contains 15 residues. V was pared by 2 bases and J by 3 bases, with 14 bases between. Germline values: CDR1 SGHNT, CDR2 YYREEE (reference sequence). The CDR3 nucleotides are TGTGCCAGCAGCTTCACGGCCGTGGGAGACTATGGCTACACCTTC. It encodes CASSFTAVGDYGYTF.

The chain uses TRBV4-1 and TRBJ1-1, with a weak D call TRBD1 (6 bases). Germline V gives CDR1 MGHRA, CDR2 YSYEKL. This CDR3 contains 13 residues. V lost 4 bases to trimming and J lost 2 bases, with 8 bases between them. Here the CDR3 reads CASSLRGNTEAFF. The DNA of the CDR3 is TGCGCCAGCAGCCTCAGGGGAAACACTGAAGCTTTCTTT.

This chain links TRBV6-6 with TRBJ2-7; 7 nucleotides align to TRBD1. V gave up 2 bases and J gave up 5 bases; unmatched junction bases: 3. In germline, CDR1 is MNHNY, CDR2 SVGAGI (reference sequence). This CDR3 spans 13 amino acids. CDR3 residues: CASSYDRVHEQYV. In nucleotides, the CDR3 is TGTGCCAGCAGTTACGACAGGGTCCACGAGCAGTACGTC.

This clone occurred once. V gene TRBV9 combines with J gene TRBJ1-2, with TRBD1 matching 8 bases. The CDR3 loop spans 14 amino acids. Germline loops: CDR1 SGDLS, CDR2 YYNGEE. The trim removed 3 bases at V and 6 bases at J, leaving 7 bases unmatched. CDR3 in amino acids: CASSGGRTGNGYTF. The DNA for the CDR3 is TGTGCCAGCAGCGGAGGGAGGACAGGGAATGGCTACACCTTC. The complete variable domain, with remaining parts taken from reference TRBV9 and TRBJ1-2, reads DSGVTQTPKHLITATGQRVTLRCSPRSGDLSVYWYQQSLDQGLQFLIQYYNGEERAKGNILERFSAQQFPDLHSELNLSSLELGDSALYFCASSGGRTGNGYTFGSGTRLTVV.

V gene TRBV21-1 combines with J gene TRBJ2-7; TRBD2 is the table's D call, not checked against the DNA. TRBV21-1 is recorded as a pseudogene. CDR3 length: 17 amino acids. The CDR3 DNA sequence: TGTGCCAGCAGCAAAGGGGCTAACCGGGGAAGCTCCTACGAGCAGTACTTC. Its protein product is CASSKGANRGSSYEQYF.

This clone was seen a single time. CDR3 DNA: TGTGCCAGCACTCCCGGACTAGCGGGGGGGCTAGAGACCCAGTACTTC. Translation gives CASTPGLAGGLETQYF. V usage is TRBV28 and J usage is TRBJ2-5, with 15 positions matching TRBD2. There are 16 residues in the CDR3. After removal of 7 bases from V and 4 bases from J, the junction contained 7 bases not matched to a gene. Looked up from germline, CDR1 is MDHEN and CDR2 is SYDVKM.

This clone was detected a few times. The chain has TRBV28 and TRBJ1-2; a possible D gene is TRBD1 (6 bases). V was clipped by 6 bases and J by 4 bases, with 18 bases between them. The CDR3 runs 15 residues. Germline V gene lookup returns CDR1 MDHEN and CDR2 SYDVKM. Here the CDR3 reads CASSSDGGRSYGYTF. DNA for the CDR3: TGTGCCAGCAGCAGCGATGGGGGCCGGAGCTATGGCTACACCTTC.

The gene calls are TRBV2 and TRBJ2-7; possibly TRBD2 for D (6 bases). CDR3 size: 13 residues. The V gene's germline CDR1 is SNHLY and CDR2 FYNNEI. The V and J ends lost 4 bases and 6 bases respectively, with 13 bases between them. CDR3 sequence reads: CASSAGVGAEQYF. The CDR3 coding sequence is TGTGCCAGCAGTGCGGGAGTGGGCGCCGAGCAGTACTTC. The variable domain in full, with the rest retrieved from reference TRBV2 and TRBJ2-7, is EPEVTQTPSHQVTQMGQEVILRCVPISNHLYFYWYRQILGQKVEFLVSFYNNEISEKSEIFDDQFSVERPDGSNFTLKIRSTKLEDSAMYFCASSAGVGAEQYFGPGTRLTVT.

This clone was detected once. The rearrangement uses TRBV15 and TRBJ1-1; D gene uncertain. The CDR3 length is 13 residues. The ends were cut back, 4 bases at V and 4 bases at J, with 10 bases in the middle. Germline CDR1 is LNHNV and CDR2 is YYDKDF (reference sequence). In DNA, the CDR3 is TGTGCCACCAGCAATGCGTTCGGCACTGAAGCTTTCTTT. Translated: CATSNAFGTEAFF.